The 27 T cell receptor beta chains below come from one sample, sequenced in a study of metastatic and nonmetastatic thyroid tumors. Among the patients, none had received any treatment before thyroid surgery. Using MiXCR, TCRdb reanalyzed the PCR reads. The sample consists of approximately 4,000 clones, roughly 22% of them appearing once. Sequencing was performed on tumor tissue. These receptors were obtained from a female donor with papillary thyroid cancer or a benign thyroid nodule (not recorded which). Some clones in this sample may be carry-over from other donors' samples.

This chain joins TRBV6-1 and TRBJ2-7; perhaps TRBD1 as D (6 bases). V was shortened by 4 bases and J by 7 bases, with 14 bases between the two germline ends. Looked up from germline, CDR1 is MNHNS and CDR2 is SASEGT. The CDR3 is 13 residues long. The CDR3 region has the DNA TGTGCCAGCAGTGGGCAGGGGCGGAGGGAGCAGTACTTC. It encodes CASSGQGRREQYF.

This clone showed up just a few times. CDR3 amino acids: CASSFGGLAGVEQYF. In nucleotides, the CDR3 is TGTGCCAGCAGTTTCGGGGGACTAGCGGGAGTCGAGCAGTACTTC. The chain recombines TRBV6-4 with TRBJ2-7; 14 positions match TRBD2. CDR1 is MRHNA, CDR2 SNTAGT, per germline. Trimming removed 5 bases from V and 6 bases from J; junction bases left unmatched: 6. The CDR3 length is 15 residues.

Within the sample, this clone is medium-sized. V is TRBV19 and J is TRBJ2-2, with 13 bases lining up with TRBD2. Germline loops: CDR1 LNHDA, CDR2 SQIVND (reference sequence). CDR3 length: 20 amino acids. J was trimmed by 0 bases and V by 4 bases; bases with no gene match: 11. DNA for the CDR3: TGTGCCAGTAGTACCTATCCGGGACTAGCGGGACCCGCGAACACCGGGGAGCTGTTTTTT. It translates to CASSTYPGLAGPANTGELFF.

This clone has only a few counts. The rearrangement links TRBV24-1 to TRBJ1-5; perhaps TRBD1 as D (5 bases). Trimming removed 3 bases at V and 6 bases at J, with 14 bases between. Germline loops: CDR1 KGHDR, CDR2 SFDVKD. The CDR3 totals 15 residues. The CDR3 nucleotides are TGTGCCACCAGTGATGGGGACGGGGGGGTTCAGCCCCAGCATTTT. Residues: CATSDGDGGVQPQHF.

The table lists this clone with a few counts. The chain recombines TRBV2 with TRBJ1-5, with no clear D. V lost 7 bases, J lost 8 bases, and 12 bases lay in between. From germline, CDR1 is SNHLY and CDR2 FYNNEI. The CDR3 length is 12 residues. The CDR3 is CASTEAGKPQHF. CDR3 in DNA: TGTGCCAGCACCGAAGCGGGGAAGCCCCAGCATTTT.

The chain joins TRBV11-3 to TRBJ2-2; 9 positions agree with TRBD1. The CDR3 is 15 amino acids. Germline CDR1 SGHNT, CDR2 YENEEA. V lost 5 bases, J lost 1 base, and 2 bases stayed unmatched. CDR3 DNA sequence: TGTGCCAGCAGCAAGGACAGGGGGAACACCGGGGAGCTGTTTTTT. It yields the protein CASSKDRGNTGELFF.

The rearrangement links TRBV30 to TRBJ1-5; 8 positions agree with TRBD1. CDR3 length: 15 residues. The V gene end was trimmed by 3 bases and the J gene end by 6 bases; junction bases not matched to a gene: 10. Germline CDR1 and CDR2: GTSNPN and SVGIG (reference sequence). The CDR3 DNA reads as TGTGCCTGGAGCGACGCGGACAGGGAGCGTCAGCCCCAGCATTTT. It encodes CAWSDADRERQPQHF.

Relative to its sample, this clone is medium-sized. The chain is built from TRBV6-1 and TRBJ2-5, with 8 bases identical to TRBD2. Germline-derived CDR1 and CDR2 are MNHNS and SASEGT. J gave up 0 bases and V 5 bases, and 8 bases lay outside the gene matches. The CDR3 runs to 16 residues. The chain's CDR3 is CASSFWYSGNQETQYF. The CDR3 nucleotides are TGTGCCAGCAGTTTTTGGTATAGCGGGAACCAAGAGACCCAGTACTTC.

The gene calls are TRBV5-1 and TRBJ2-3; 7 nucleotides agree with TRBD1. CDR1 SGHRS and CDR2 YFSETQ come from the germline V gene. With 6 bases clipped from V and 1 base from J, the junction kept 2 bases outside the gene matches. The CDR3 is 13 residues long. Here the CDR3 reads CASTGQGTDTQYF. The CDR3 DNA sequence: TGCGCCAGCACCGGACAGGGCACAGATACGCAGTATTTT.

This clone appeared a few times. The CDR3 here is CASSLGDTQYF. The CDR3 DNA sequence: TGTGCCAGCAGTTTGGGAGATACGCAGTATTTT. This chain links TRBV27 with TRBJ2-3; D unresolved. This CDR3 has 11 amino acids. Germline CDR1 reads MNHEY; CDR2 reads SMNVEV (reference sequence). V was trimmed by 3 bases and J by 5 bases, leaving 3 bases between them.

The chain has TRBV9 and TRBJ2-7; D remains unclear. V lost 3 bases, J lost 2 bases, and 12 bases lay in between. The CDR3 totals 14 residues. CDR1 is SGDLS and CDR2 is YYNGEE in the germline V gene. The DNA for the CDR3 is TGTGCCAGCAGCGGGAGTTTTGGGACCTACGAGCAGTACTTC. Its protein product is CASSGSFGTYEQYF.

This clone is large in the sample. This rearrangement joins TRBV27 to TRBJ2-7; the D call may be TRBD1 or TRBD2 (5 bases each). Deletions cut 2 bases from V and 6 bases from J, with 11 bases between. This CDR3 is 13 amino acids long. CDR1 and CDR2 from the germline V gene are MNHEY and SMNVEV (reference sequence). CDR3 protein: CASSLAGASEQYF. Here the CDR3 DNA reads TGTGCCAGCAGTTTAGCCGGGGCTTCCGAGCAGTACTTC.

The chain combines TRBV7-8 with TRBJ1-6, with a weak D call TRBD1 (5 bases). The CDR3 has 14 amino acids. V was trimmed by 4 bases and J by 10 bases, leaving 14 bases between them. The germline gives CDR1 SGHVS, CDR2 FQNEAQ. The CDR3 nucleotides are TGTGCCAGCAGCTGGGGCACCGGAGGATCACCCCTCCACTTT. Translating it yields CASSWGTGGSPLHF.

This rearrangement joins TRBV19 to TRBJ2-2, with unresolved D. The germline V gene has CDR1 LNHDA and CDR2 SQIVND (reference sequence). CDR3 length: 15 residues. Trimming pared 6 bases from V and 6 bases from J, leaving 17 bases between. CDR3 in DNA: TGTGCCAGTAGCCGTGGGTTTCTGGCGGCCGGGGAGCTGTTTTTT. It encodes CASSRGFLAAGELFF.

This clone was found a few times. CDR3 loop: CASSGGGVSSYEQYF. CDR3 coding DNA: TGTGCCAGCAGCGGTGGGGGGGTGAGCTCCTACGAGCAGTACTTC. The V and J genes are TRBV9 and TRBJ2-7; the match to TRBD2 covers 7 bases. The CDR3 loop spans 15 amino acids. With V trimmed by 3 bases and J by 0 bases, 6 bases remained unmatched. Germline CDR1 SGDLS, CDR2 YYNGEE.

The chain couples TRBV6-5 to TRBJ1-2; 12 bases line up with TRBD1. The trim removed 4 bases at V and 6 bases at J, leaving 6 bases unmatched. The germline gives CDR1 MNHEY, CDR2 SVGAGI. This CDR3 has 15 amino acids. CDR3 nucleotide sequence: TGTGCCAGCAGTTTATCCGGGACAGGGGGCGATGGCTACACCTTC. Its translation: CASSLSGTGGDGYTF.

By share, this clone ranks as medium-sized. The chain joins TRBV20-1 to TRBJ2-1; no firm D call. CDR3 length equals 14 residues. CDR1 DFQATT and CDR2 SNEGSKA come from the germline V gene (reference sequence). Trimming pared 4 bases from V and 5 bases from J, leaving 15 bases between. The DNA for the CDR3 is TGCAGTGCTACCGGAAGGGTTAGGGACAATGAGCAGTTCTTC. This encodes CSATGRVRDNEQFF.

This clone was seen a single time. This chain uses TRBV3-1 with TRBJ1-6, with TRBD1 matching over 9 bases. This CDR3 spans 15 amino acids. The V and J ends lost 1 base and 8 bases, in that order; junction bases with no gene match: 3. In germline, CDR1 is LGHDT, CDR2 YNNKEL (reference sequence). The CDR3 here is CASSQVRTGDSPLHF. CDR3 DNA: TGTGCCAGCAGCCAAGTTAGGACAGGGGATTCACCCCTCCACTTT.

This rearrangement joins TRBV5-1 to TRBJ2-2, with D perhaps TRBD2 (7 bases). The CDR3 is made up of 14 amino acids. Germline lookup yields CDR1 SGHRS and CDR2 YFSETQ. Trimming shortened V by 1 base and J by 7 bases, and 11 bases separated the two germline ends. CDR3 amino acids: CASSLRGAGGELFF. CDR3 coding DNA: TGCGCCAGCAGCTTGCGGGGGGCCGGCGGGGAGCTGTTTTTT.

The chain links TRBV9 to TRBJ2-2; weak D call: TRBD1 (6 bases). The CDR3 runs to 17 residues. V lost 4 bases to trimming and J lost 2 bases, with 18 bases between them. Germline V lookup: CDR1 SGDLS, CDR2 YYNGEE. In DNA form, the CDR3 reads TGTGCCAGCAGCCCCAAAAGGTGGGACACTAACACCGGGGAGCTGTTTTTT. Amino acids: CASSPKRWDTNTGELFF.

Ten or more counts support this clone. This sequence joins TRBV7-2 and TRBJ2-3; no firm D call. This CDR3 is 14 amino acids long. The germline CDR1 and CDR2 sequences are SGHTA and FQGNSA. Trimming stripped 0 bases from V and 2 bases from J, with 6 bases between. CDR3 protein: CASSLAAYTDTQYF. CDR3 nucleotide sequence: TGTGCCAGCAGCTTAGCGGCATACACAGATACGCAGTATTTT.

This clone was seen a handful of times. CDR3 region: CASTGRANYGYTF. CDR3 coding DNA: TGTGCCAGTACAGGCAGGGCGAACTATGGCTACACCTTC. The chain has TRBV19 and TRBJ1-2; maybe TRBD1 (5 bases). The CDR3 runs to 13 residues. V gave up 7 bases and J gave up 2 bases, with 11 bases separating them. Per germline, CDR1 LNHDA and CDR2 SQIVND (reference sequence).

Points on this clone: The junction shows a germline mismatch at one end, possibly a read error. The rearrangement uses TRBV6-1 and TRBJ1-6; D not certain. This CDR3 has 14 amino acids. In germline, CDR1 is MNHNS, CDR2 SASEGT. The CDR3 nucleotides are TGTGCCAGCAGTGACGGGTACGATAATTCACCCCTCCAATTT. Amino acid sequence: CASSDGYDNSPLQF.

In its sample, this clone is medium-sized. The CDR3 loop is CATQTGTNTGELFF. The CDR3 DNA reads TGTGCCACCCAAACGGGGACCAACACCGGGGAGCTGTTTTTT. The chain links TRBV7-8 to TRBJ2-2; D could derive from TRBD1 or TRBD2 (5 bases each). CDR3 length: 14 residues. V was shortened by 10 bases and J by 2 bases, with 14 bases between the two germline ends. Germline CDR1 is SGHVS and CDR2 is FQNEAQ.

This clone was seen only a few times. The chain has TRBV6-1 and TRBJ2-5; no clear D. This CDR3 region has 14 residues. Looked up from germline, CDR1 is MNHNS and CDR2 is SASEGT. V was trimmed by 6 bases and J by 5 bases, leaving 16 bases between them. This CDR3 reads CASSPAKGKETQYF. DNA for the CDR3: TGTGCCAGCAGCCCCGCGAAAGGGAAGGAGACCCAGTACTTC.

This clone was recorded many times. Given a much more abundant clone one base away, this may be a read error. The J gene is TRBJ1-4, the V gene TRBV12-3 or TRBV12-4; D is uncertain. The CDR3 runs to 13 residues. Trimming left V 5 bases short and J 4 bases short, with 8 bases between. CDR3 loop: CASSLTNNEKLFF. The CDR3 DNA sequence: TGTGCCAGCAGTCTAACCAATAATGAAAAACTGTTTTTT.

The V and J genes are TRBV12-3 or TRBV12-4 and TRBJ1-2; a possible D gene is TRBD1 (5 bases). The germline V and J ends were trimmed by 7 bases and 8 bases, with 20 bases remaining between them. This CDR3 region has 14 residues. The DNA of the CDR3 is TGTGCCAGCACTTGGGGCAGCGAGAAGGGGGGCTACACCTTC. Encoded protein: CASTWGSEKGGYTF.